The 26 T cell receptor beta chains below were found in one sample sequenced in a study of graft-versus-host responses after intestinal transplantation. Here immunoSEQ multiplex PCR was the method, and the copy in TCRdb shows in-frame clones only, minus some. There are about 70,000 clones in the sample; almost 90% occur only once, and 4% to 5% lies in the top ten. Their target antigens are unknown. The sequenced sample was unstimulated CD8+ T cells sorted from spleen or lymph node cells, obtained before transplant. The receptors derive from a human donor who was the organ donor for an intestinal transplant.

J is TRBJ2-1 and V is TRBV5-6; possible D gene TRBD1, 6 bases. Deletions cut 4 bases from V and 7 bases from J, with 15 bases between. Germline lookup yields CDR1 SGHDT and CDR2 YYEEEE. The CDR3 spans 14 residues. CDR3 protein: CASSPRQVRNEQFF. The CDR3 bases are TGTGCCAGCAGCCCCCGACAGGTCAGGAATGAGCAGTTCTTC. Supplemented by reference TRBV5-6 and TRBJ2-1, the full variable domain reads DAGVTQSPTHLIKTRGQQVTLRCSPKSGHDTVSWYQQALGQGPQFIFQYYEEEERQRGNFPDRFSGHQFPNYSSELNVNALLLGDSALYLCASSPRQVRNEQFFGPGTRLTVL.

The count of this clone is one. The gene calls are TRBV5-4 and TRBJ2-2, with 8 bases fitting TRBD2. The CDR3 is 15 amino acids. Germline loops: CDR1 SGHNT, CDR2 YYREEE (reference sequence). V was clipped by 5 bases and J by 1 base; unmatched bases: 4. This chain's CDR3 is CASSVAGRNTGELFF. CDR3 DNA sequence: TGTGCCAGCAGTGTAGCGGGGAGGAACACCGGGGAGCTGTTTTTT. Full variable domain (rest looked up from reference TRBV5-4 and TRBJ2-2): ETGVTQSPTHLIKTRGQQVTLRCSSQSGHNTVSWYQQALGQGPQFIFQYYREEENGRGNFPPRFSGLQFPNYSSELNVNALELDDSALYLCASSVAGRNTGELFFGEGSRLTVL.

This rearrangement joins TRBV5-4 to TRBJ1-6; 8 bases are a match to TRBD1. Germline trimming cut 7 bases from V and 7 bases from J; bases unmatched to any gene: 10. This CDR3 has 15 amino acids. The germline V gene has CDR1 SGHNT and CDR2 YYREEE (reference sequence). CDR3 sequence: CASWRADRENSPLHF. The CDR3 DNA is TGTGCCAGCTGGAGGGCGGACAGGGAAAATTCACCCCTCCACTTT.

This rearrangement joins TRBV14 to TRBJ2-2; 9 bases fit TRBD2. The V gene's germline CDR1 is SGHDN and CDR2 FVKESK. V was clipped by 3 bases and J by 4 bases; unmatched bases: 6. This CDR3 region has 16 residues. The CDR3 sequence is CASSHAGGGLTGELFF. CDR3 in DNA: TGTGCCAGCAGCCATGCGGGAGGGGGACTCACCGGGGAGCTGTTTTTT. Drawing the rest from reference TRBV14 and TRBJ2-2, the complete variable domain is EAGVTQFPSHSVIEKGQTVTLRCDPISGHDNLYWYRRVMGKEIKFLLHFVKESKQDESGMPNNRFLAERTGGTYSTLKVQPAELEDSGVYFCASSHAGGGLTGELFFGEGSRLTVL.

The CDR3 is CATIAGGPYAGELFF. DNA for the CDR3: TGTGCCACCATAGCGGGGGGGCCGTACGCAGGGGAGCTGTTTTTT. The V and J genes are TRBV7-2 and TRBJ2-2; 11 bases align to TRBD2. The CDR3 totals 15 residues. V lost 10 bases to trimming and J lost 8 bases; unmatched junction nucleotides: 12. Germline CDR1 and CDR2: SGHTA and FQGNSA. The complete variable domain, with remaining parts taken from reference TRBV7-2 and TRBJ2-2, reads GAGVSQSPSNKVTEKGKDVELRCDPISGHTALYWYRQSLGQGLEFLIYFQGNSAPDKSGLPSDRFSAERTGGSVSTLTIQRTQQEDSAVYLCATIAGGPYAGELFFGEGSRLTVL.

The gene calls are TRBV15 and TRBJ1-6; D is possibly TRBD1 (6 bases). The CDR3 contains 17 residues. Germline CDR1 reads LNHNV; CDR2 reads YYDKDF (reference sequence). Trimming shortened V by 6 bases and J by 0 bases, and 15 bases separated the two germline ends. The CDR3 loop reads CATSEDSLSSYNSPLHF. The CDR3 nucleotides are TGTGCCACCAGTGAGGACAGCTTGAGCTCCTATAATTCACCCCTCCACTTT.

The rearrangement joins TRBV29-1 to TRBJ2-1, with TRBD1 identical over 9 bases. V trimming: 6 bases; J trimming: 4 bases; junction bases outside the gene matches: 10. The CDR3 runs to 15 residues. The V gene's germline CDR1 is SQVTM and CDR2 ANQGSEA. CDR3 DNA: TGCAGCGTGGTGACCTCCGGGACAGGGTACAATGAGCAGTTCTTC. Protein sequence: CSVVTSGTGYNEQFF.

The rearrangement joins TRBV9 to TRBJ1-1; D unresolved. The CDR3 totals 15 residues. The V end lost 0 bases, the J end lost 2 bases, and 11 bases lay between the germline ends. Germline CDR1 SGDLS, CDR2 YYNGEE. The CDR3, as DNA: TGTGCCAGCAGCGTAGTTGAAGCCTTAAACACTGAAGCTTTCTTT. Its translation: CASSVVEALNTEAFF.

This sequence joins TRBV5-6 and TRBJ2-7; 7 bases map to TRBD1. CDR1 and CDR2 (germline): SGHDT, YYEEEE. The CDR3 spans 13 residues. J was trimmed by 1 base and V by 4 bases; bases with no gene match: 2. CDR3 sequence reads: CASSVRGSYEQYV. The CDR3 DNA is TGTGCCAGCAGCGTCAGGGGGTCCTACGAGCAGTACGTC.

The gene calls are TRBV28 and TRBJ1-3, with D unclear. V lost 3 bases to trimming and J lost 2 bases, with 8 bases between them. The CDR3 consists of 14 residues. Germline CDR1 is MDHEN and CDR2 is SYDVKM. CDR3 region: CASSFGVTGNTIYF. CDR3 in DNA: TGTGCCAGCAGTTTCGGGGTCACTGGAAACACCATATATTTT.

The chain employs TRBV5-6 and TRBJ1-2; a weak D match, TRBD1 (6 bases). Deletions cut 3 bases from V and 4 bases from J, with 7 bases between. Looked up from germline, CDR1 is SGHDT and CDR2 is YYEEEE. CDR3 size: 12 residues. This CDR3 is CASSSDSYGYTF. The CDR3 DNA follows: TGTGCCAGCAGCTCGGACAGCTATGGCTACACCTTC.

This clone was detected once. The chain is built from TRBV6-6 and TRBJ1-5; TRBD1 aligns across 8 bases. The CDR3 length is 15 residues. V shed 4 bases and J 6 bases; nucleotides not matched to a gene: 8. Germline assignment: CDR1 MNHNY and CDR2 SVGAGI (reference sequence). For the CDR3, the DNA is TGTGCCAGCAGTTGGCTTAGGACAGGGATTCAGCCCCAGCATTTT. Residues: CASSWLRTGIQPQHF.

The chain recombines TRBV18 with TRBJ1-1; D is unclear. The CDR3 extends over 13 amino acids. CDR1 KGHSH and CDR2 LQKENI come from the germline V gene. With 2 bases removed from V and 5 bases from J, the gap between germline ends came to 9 bases. The CDR3 DNA reads as TGTGCCAGCTCACCAATGGGAGGGACTGAAGCTTTCTTT. Translated, it gives CASSPMGGTEAFF.

The rearrangement links TRBV4-1 to TRBJ1-1; D not certain. The CDR3 is 15 residues long. Germline-derived CDR1 and CDR2 are MGHRA and YSYEKL. V lost 1 base and J 0 bases, leaving 9 bases between the germline ends. In nucleotides, the CDR3 is TGCGCCAGCAGCCAAGCCGGAGGGATGAACACTGAAGCTTTCTTT. It codes for CASSQAGGMNTEAFF.

This sequence joins TRBV2 and TRBJ1-1; D is undetermined. Per the germline V gene, CDR1 is SNHLY and CDR2 is FYNNEI. V lost 0 bases and J 3 bases, leaving 11 bases between the germline ends. The CDR3 sequence is 15 residues long. The CDR3 loop is CASSEARAGYTEAFF. CDR3 in DNA: TGTGCCAGCAGTGAAGCGCGGGCGGGATACACTGAAGCTTTCTTT.

This clone has more than one count but fewer than ten. The chain couples TRBV7-9 to TRBJ1-4; the match to TRBD1 covers 9 bases. With 1 base clipped from V and 5 bases from J, the junction kept 8 bases outside the gene matches. Looked up from germline, CDR1 is SEHNR and CDR2 is FQNEAQ (reference sequence). This CDR3 has 17 amino acids. CDR3 loop: CASSLGKQGALNEKLFF. The CDR3 DNA sequence: TGTGCCAGCAGCTTAGGAAAACAGGGGGCGTTAAATGAAAAACTGTTTTTT. Using reference TRBV7-9 and TRBJ1-4 for the parts outside the CDR3, the full variable domain is DTGVSQNPRHKITKRGQNVTFRCDPISEHNRLYWYRQTLGQGPEFLTYFQNEAQLEKSRLLSDRFSAERPKGSFSTLEIQRTEQGDSAMYLCASSLGKQGALNEKLFFGSGTQLSVL.

This clone has a single count. The chain couples TRBV4-3 to TRBJ1-1, with a possible D match to TRBD1 (6 bases). The CDR3 length is 15 residues. Trimming stripped 3 bases from V and 1 base from J, with 12 bases between. Germline V CDR1 and CDR2: LGHNA, YSLEER. In nucleotides, the CDR3 is TGCGCCAGCAGCCAGGGGGCGCCGGGGAACACTGAAGCTTTCTTT. Encoded protein: CASSQGAPGNTEAFF.

The V call is TRBV4-1, the J call TRBJ2-3, with 9 bases matching TRBD2. V was clipped by 7 bases and J by 6 bases; unmatched bases: 17. CDR1 is MGHRA and CDR2 is YSYEKL in the germline V gene. CDR3 length equals 17 residues. In nucleotides, the CDR3 is TGCGCCAGCAAGGGCTTTCTGGCGGGGGGGCCATTGGATACGCAGTATTTT. It yields the protein CASKGFLAGGPLDTQYF.

This chain connects TRBV19 to TRBJ1-2; D uncertain. Germline V gene lookup returns CDR1 LNHDA and CDR2 SQIVND (reference sequence). The V and J ends lost 1 base and 8 bases respectively, with 11 bases between them. The CDR3 is 13 residues long. CDR3: CASSIVTASGYTF. The CDR3 DNA sequence: TGTGCCAGTAGTATAGTTACAGCTTCAGGCTACACCTTC.

This rearrangement joins TRBV13 to TRBJ1-1; 9 positions match TRBD1. The germline V gene has CDR1 PRHDT and CDR2 FYEKMQ (reference sequence). Trimming removed 5 bases from V and 3 bases from J; junction bases left unmatched: 10. The CDR3 spans 16 residues. DNA of the CDR3: TGTGCCAGCAGCCCATCCGGGACAGGGAGGTACACTGAAGCTTTCTTT. Translation gives CASSPSGTGRYTEAFF.

This clone was counted a few times. V usage is TRBV6-5 and J usage is TRBJ2-4; weak D call: TRBD2 (5 bases). Deletions cut 2 bases from V and 9 bases from J, with 14 bases between. The length of the CDR3 is 14 residues. Germline CDR1 and CDR2: MNHEY and SVGAGI. The CDR3 reads CASSYDENEGIQYF. The CDR3, as DNA: TGTGCCAGCAGTTACGACGAGAACGAGGGCATTCAGTACTTC.

The rearrangement uses TRBV29-1 and TRBJ1-2; weak D call: TRBD1 (6 bases). V lost 6 bases, J lost 4 bases, and 18 bases lay in between. Germline lookup yields CDR1 SQVTM and CDR2 ANQGSEA. CDR3 length: 14 residues. The CDR3: CSVTGFPTSYGYTF. The CDR3 DNA follows: TGCAGCGTCACAGGGTTCCCTACTTCCTATGGCTACACCTTC.

The chain recombines TRBV5-6 with TRBJ2-1; tentative D call: TRBD1 (6 bases). CDR3 length: 17 amino acids. The V and J ends lost 2 bases and 9 bases respectively, with 24 bases between them. Germline values: CDR1 SGHDT, CDR2 YYEEEE. CDR3 sequence (DNA): TGTGCCAGCAGCTTTTCACCGGGACAATACCTGAGCAGTGAGCAGTTCTTC. This encodes CASSFSPGQYLSSEQFF.

This clone was found once. The chain has TRBV4-1 and TRBJ2-1; 11 bases align to TRBD2. This CDR3 is 16 amino acids long. The germline V gene has CDR1 MGHRA and CDR2 YSYEKL. V shed 3 bases and J 6 bases; nucleotides not matched to a gene: 7. CDR3 loop: CASSQPASGGTNEQFF. The CDR3 coding sequence is TGCGCCAGCAGCCAGCCAGCTAGCGGGGGGACCAATGAGCAGTTCTTC.

The rearrangement uses TRBV6-6 and TRBJ2-5, with 9 bases that match TRBD1. CDR3 length equals 16 residues. V lost 2 bases, J lost 2 bases, and 6 bases stayed unmatched. The germline gives CDR1 MNHNY, CDR2 SVGAGI (reference sequence). CDR3 DNA sequence: TGTGCCAGCAGTTACCCCTGGACAGGGGAGCAAGAGACCCAGTACTTC. Amino acids: CASSYPWTGEQETQYF.

The chain employs TRBV4-2 and TRBJ2-1, with 10 bases lining up with TRBD2. CDR1 is LGHNA, CDR2 YNFKEQ, per germline. This CDR3 is 17 amino acids long. V was clipped by 3 bases and J by 3 bases; unmatched bases: 8. DNA of the CDR3: TGTGCCAGCAGCCAGCCTCCTAGCGGGGGAAACTACAATGAGCAGTTCTTC. Translating gives CASSQPPSGGNYNEQFF.